One sample yielded the 4 T cell receptor beta chains listed below, sequenced in a study of blood T cell repertoires in COVID-19. Only in-frame clones appear in the TCRdb table, and some are missing; sequencing was by immunoSEQ multiplex PCR. Among some 150,000 clones listed, 84% were seen once. What was sequenced was peripheral blood. The receptor set was obtained from a human donor in a cohort sampled during active COVID-19.

This clone showed up just once. A junction boundary mismatches the germline segment, possibly from a read error. The V call is TRBV29-1, the J call TRBJ2-6; no firm D call. The germline gives CDR1 SQVTM, CDR2 ANQGSEA. This CDR3 spans 13 amino acids. CDR3 bases: TGCAGCGGAACAGTGGCTGGAGCCAACGTCCTGACTTTC. It encodes CSGTVAGANVLTF.

This rearrangement joins TRBV28 to TRBJ1-3; perhaps TRBD1 as D (5 bases). V lost 10 bases, J lost 1 base, and 17 bases lay in between. Germline CDR1 reads MDHEN; CDR2 reads SYDVKM. The CDR3 totals 15 residues. The CDR3 region is CAIQAGVASGNTIYF. The CDR3 nucleotides read TGTGCCATACAAGCGGGGGTCGCGTCTGGAAACACCATATATTTT.

The CDR3 spells CASRTGRATSDTQYF. DNA for the CDR3: TGTGCCAGCAGGACCGGGAGGGCCACTTCAGATACGCAGTATTTT. The J gene is TRBJ2-3, the V gene TRBV7-8; TRBD2 matches 8 bases. Trimming removed 6 bases from V and 4 bases from J; junction bases left unmatched: 9. The CDR3 sequence is 15 residues long. The germline gives CDR1 SGHVS, CDR2 FQNEAQ. The whole variable domain, remainder taken from reference TRBV7-8 and TRBJ2-3, is GAGVSQSPRYKVAKRGQDVALRCDPISGHVSLFWYQQALGQGPEFLTYFQNEAQLDKSGLPSDRFFAERPEGSVSTLKIQRTQQEDSAVYLCASRTGRATSDTQYFGPGTRLTVL.

This chain uses TRBV5-5 with TRBJ1-4; D is possibly TRBD1 (6 bases). CDR3 length: 15 amino acids. V shed 0 bases and J shed 7 bases, with 13 bases lying between them. Germline V gene lookup returns CDR1 SGHKS and CDR2 YYEKEE (reference sequence). The CDR3 region has the DNA TGTGCCAGCAGCTTGGTTGGCAGGGGCGGTGAAAAACTGTTTTTT. It encodes CASSLVGRGGEKLFF.